This T cell receptor beta chain was identified during a study of blood T cell repertoires in COVID-19. Study-wide background: From the United States, Italy and Spain came samples of acute and convalescent COVID-19. Sources were T cells, B-cell-depleted T cells, or PBMCs; the material itself was cDNA or gDNA.

Generated by immunoSEQ multiplex PCR, the TCRdb table keeps only in-frame clones and is missing some. The table shows roughly 230,000 clones, with 83% occurring only once. The CDR3 sequence is 11 residues long. Germline V gene lookup returns CDR1 DFQATT and CDR2 SNEGSKA (reference sequence). Sequenced sample: peripheral blood. The chain has TRBV20-1 and TRBJ1-1, with no clear D. This receptor was taken from a human donor in a cohort sampled during active COVID-19. Written as DNA, the CDR3 is TGCAGACCTACGGGGTACACTGAAGCTTTCTTT. Protein sequence: CRPTGYTEAFF.